This T cell receptor beta chain was documented in a study of long-term antiretroviral therapy in people with HIV. Study-wide points: Pre-ART clonal expansions dominated every time point's repertoire. CDR3 length ranges were narrower in HIV repertoires than in controls.

A note on this clone: Antigen: not known.

This CDR3 comprises 13 residues. Germline CDR1 GTSNPN, CDR2 SVGIG (reference sequence). Trimming removed 1 base from V and 7 bases from J, with 10 bases in between. It was version v3.0 of the immunoSEQ assay that was run at survey level. Clones were read by immunoSEQ multiplex PCR, and TCRdb kept only the in-frame ones, dropping some. The repertoire holds about 14,000 clones, with around 76% as singletons. Source: unsorted PBMCs, taken 3.1 years after starting antiretroviral therapy. The receptor was derived from a man aged 40-49 years with HIV. The chain employs TRBV30 and TRBJ2-2; D not certain. The CDR3, as DNA: TGTGCCTGGAGTGAATCTCGGATCGGGGAGCTGTTTTTT. The encoded protein is CAWSESRIGELFF.